These T cell receptor beta chains were read from a single sample in a study of blood T cell repertoires in COVID-19. Sequenced by immunoSEQ multiplex PCR; TCRdb stores in-frame clones only, minus some. The sample consists of 150,000 to 200,000 clones, over 75% of them appearing once. Sequenced: peripheral blood. The receptors were gathered from a human donor in a cohort sampled during active COVID-19. Each CDR3 is given with its conserved first and last residue. A D gene is named only where the DNA matches it firmly. Rows give clone size only sometimes, using once, few, many, or a class for an expanded clone.

clone_size: .
d_call: TRBD2
j_call: TRBJ2-1
v_call: TRBV15
cdr3_nt: TGTGCCACCAGCGACCGGACTAGCGGGGGTGGTAATGAGCAGTTCTTC
cdr3_aa: CATSDRTSGGGNEQFF

clone_size: few
d_call: .
j_call: TRBJ2-1
v_call: TRBV29-1
cdr3_nt: TGCAGCGTTGGAGATGAGCAGTTCTTC
cdr3_aa: CSVGDEQFF

clone_size: few
d_call: TRBD1
j_call: TRBJ1-5
v_call: TRBV19
cdr3_nt: TGTGCCAGTAGATACGGGACAGGTTACAATCAGCCCCAGCATTTT
cdr3_aa: CASRYGTGYNQPQHF

clone_size: .
d_call: TRBD1
j_call: TRBJ1-2
v_call: TRBV6-5
cdr3_nt: TGTGCCAGCAGTTACGCCGACAGGGGTAACGGCTACACCTTC
cdr3_aa: CASSYADRGNGYTF

clone_size: .
d_call: .
j_call: TRBJ1-6
v_call: TRBV5-6
cdr3_nt: TGTGCCAGCAGCTTGGTACGGGAACAAAAAAATTCACCCCTCCACTTT
cdr3_aa: CASSLVREQKNSPLHF

clone_size: .
d_call: TRBD2
j_call: TRBJ2-3
v_call: TRBV6-5
cdr3_nt: TGTGCCAGCCGGACCGGGGGGGCGACAGATACGCAGTATTTT
cdr3_aa: CASRTGGATDTQYF

clone_size: once
d_call: TRBD1
j_call: TRBJ1-1
v_call: TRBV19
cdr3_nt: TGTGCCAGTAGAGGACAGGGGTTAGGAAGCACTGAAGCTTTCTTT
cdr3_aa: CASRGQGLGSTEAFF

clone_size: .
d_call: TRBD1
j_call: TRBJ2-2
v_call: TRBV6-5
cdr3_nt: TGTGCCAGCAGTTCTGGACAGGGCGCGAACACCGGGGAGCTGTTTTTT
cdr3_aa: CASSSGQGANTGELFF

clone_size: .
d_call: .
j_call: TRBJ2-7
v_call: TRBV7-9
cdr3_nt: TGTGCCAGCAGCTCCCAAGGTCGACAGGCTAGCTCCTACGAGCAGTACTTC
cdr3_aa: CASSSQGRQASSYEQYF

clone_size: .
d_call: .
j_call: TRBJ1-4
v_call: TRBV30
cdr3_nt: TGTGCCTGGAGTGTACAGGACAGAACTAATGAAAAACTGTTTTTT
cdr3_aa: CAWSVQDRTNEKLFF

clone_size: .
d_call: .
j_call: TRBJ1-4
v_call: TRBV5-1
cdr3_nt: TGCGCCAGCAGCTACCTGTCCCTTCGGGGTGAAAAACTGTTTTTT
cdr3_aa: CASSYLSLRGEKLFF

clone_size: .
d_call: TRBD2
j_call: TRBJ2-3
v_call: TRBV15
cdr3_nt: TGTGCCACCAGCAGAGGAGGGACTAGTCCCACAGATACGCAGTATTTT
cdr3_aa: CATSRGGTSPTDTQYF

clone_size: few
d_call: TRBD2
j_call: TRBJ2-7
v_call: TRBV5-8
cdr3_nt: TGTGCCAGCAGCTTGCAGTCTAGCGGCTCCTACGAGCAGTACTTC
cdr3_aa: CASSLQSSGSYEQYF

clone_size: .
d_call: TRBD2
j_call: TRBJ2-1
v_call: TRBV5-1
cdr3_nt: TGCGCCAGCAGCTGGACTAGCTCTGAGCAGTTCTTC
cdr3_aa: CASSWTSSEQFF

clone_size: .
d_call: .
j_call: TRBJ2-5
v_call: TRBV7-8
cdr3_nt: TGTGCCAGCAGCTTTAAAGAGACCCAGTACTTC
cdr3_aa: CASSFKETQYF

clone_size: .
d_call: TRBD2
j_call: TRBJ2-1
v_call: TRBV14
cdr3_nt: TGTGCCAGCAGCCGTCGGGGGGTGTTCTACAATGAGCAGTTCTTC
cdr3_aa: CASSRRGVFYNEQFF

clone_size: few
d_call: TRBD2
j_call: TRBJ2-1
v_call: TRBV11-3
cdr3_nt: TGTGCCAGCAGCTTTAGCGGGGGAACCTACAATGAGCAGTTCTTC
cdr3_aa: CASSFSGGTYNEQFF

clone_size: .
d_call: .
j_call: TRBJ2-5
v_call: TRBV2
cdr3_nt: TGTGCCAGCAGTTCCCTCGCCCGGGTTGAGTACTTC
cdr3_aa: CASSSLARVEYF

clone_size: .
d_call: .
j_call: TRBJ2-3
v_call: TRBV4-1
cdr3_nt: TGCGCCAGCAGCCTCCAGGGAACAGATACGCAGTATTTT
cdr3_aa: CASSLQGTDTQYF

clone_size: .
d_call: .
j_call: TRBJ2-1
v_call: TRBV24-1
cdr3_nt: TGTGCCACCAGTGATCCTAGGCCCGCCCAGACAGGATCCTACAATGAGCAGTTCTTC
cdr3_aa: CATSDPRPAQTGSYNEQFF

clone_size: .
d_call: .
j_call: TRBJ2-1
v_call: TRBV10-1
cdr3_nt: TGCGCCAGCAGTGAGGGGGCCCTCTTTGGCGGGCAGTTCTTC
cdr3_aa: CASSEGALFGGQFF

clone_size: .
d_call: .
j_call: TRBJ1-1
v_call: TRBV6-5
cdr3_nt: TGTGCCAGCAGTTACGGGGGCATGAACACTGAAGCTTTCTTT
cdr3_aa: CASSYGGMNTEAFF

clone_size: .
d_call: .
j_call: TRBJ2-7
v_call: TRBV7-9
cdr3_nt: TGTGCCAGCAGCACAGACCAGACTAGGCCCTTCCACGAGCAGTACTTC
cdr3_aa: CASSTDQTRPFHEQYF

clone_size: .
d_call: .
j_call: TRBJ2-3
v_call: TRBV7-8
cdr3_nt: TGTGCCAGCAGCCCGAGAAGCGGGTCAGATACGCAGTATTTT
cdr3_aa: CASSPRSGSDTQYF

clone_size: .
d_call: TRBD2
j_call: TRBJ2-2
v_call: TRBV28
cdr3_nt: TGTGCCAGCAGGGCGCGGGGGGTGAACACCGGGGAGCTGTTTTTT
cdr3_aa: CASRARGVNTGELFF

clone_size: .
d_call: .
j_call: TRBJ2-3
v_call: TRBV5-4
cdr3_nt: TGTGCCAGCAGCTTGGAGGAGCGGTCTAGCACAGATACGCAGTATTTT
cdr3_aa: CASSLEERSSTDTQYF

clone_size: .
d_call: TRBD2
j_call: TRBJ2-1
v_call: TRBV10-1
cdr3_nt: TGCGCCAGCAGTGGTTCTAGCGGGGGGGGCTACAATGAGCAGTTCTTC
cdr3_aa: CASSGSSGGGYNEQFF

clone_size: few
d_call: TRBD2
j_call: TRBJ2-1
v_call: TRBV6-5
cdr3_nt: TGTGCCAGCAGTTTGACTAGCGGGAGTGGTTCCAATGAGCAGTTCTTC
cdr3_aa: CASSLTSGSGSNEQFF

clone_size: .
d_call: .
j_call: TRBJ2-2
v_call: TRBV5-1
cdr3_nt: TGCGCCAGCAGCTTCCCCAGGGAGAACACCGGGGAGCTGTTTTTT
cdr3_aa: CASSFPRENTGELFF

clone_size: .
d_call: TRBD2
j_call: TRBJ2-2
v_call: TRBV6-6
cdr3_nt: TGTGCCAGCAGGAAGGCTAGCGGGATGAACACCGGGGAGCTGTTTTTT
cdr3_aa: CASRKASGMNTGELFF

clone_size: few
d_call: TRBD2
j_call: TRBJ2-1
v_call: TRBV2
cdr3_nt: TGTGCCAGCAGTTGGACTAGCGATGAGCAGTTCTTC
cdr3_aa: CASSWTSDEQFF

clone_size: .
d_call: TRBD2
j_call: TRBJ2-3
v_call: TRBV4-3
cdr3_nt: TGCGCCAGCAGCCAGGCATCACTAGCGGGTTTTAACACAGATACGCAGTATTTT
cdr3_aa: CASSQASLAGFNTDTQYF

clone_size: .
d_call: .
j_call: TRBJ2-3
v_call: TRBV6-5
cdr3_nt: TGTGCCAGCAGTTTAGGGGGGGTCGATACGCAGTATTTT
cdr3_aa: CASSLGGVDTQYF

clone_size: .
d_call: .
j_call: TRBJ1-3
v_call: TRBV5-4
cdr3_nt: TGTGCCAGCAGCTTGGAAGGTCCAACAGCTGGAAACACCATATATTTT
cdr3_aa: CASSLEGPTAGNTIYF

clone_size: many
d_call: TRBD1
j_call: TRBJ1-1
v_call: TRBV27
cdr3_nt: TGTGCCAGCAGTTTAGTCGCAATCAGGGGGCGAACTGAAGCTTTCTTT
cdr3_aa: CASSLVAIRGRTEAFF

clone_size: .
d_call: .
j_call: TRBJ2-3
v_call: TRBV6-5
cdr3_nt: TGTGCCAGCAGTCTCAGGGGTACCGGGGATACGCAGTATTTT
cdr3_aa: CASSLRGTGDTQYF

clone_size: .
d_call: .
j_call: TRBJ1-2
v_call: TRBV7-9
cdr3_nt: TGTGCCAGCAGCTCCGTATCCAACTATGGCTACACCTTC
cdr3_aa: CASSSVSNYGYTF

clone_size: .
d_call: .
j_call: TRBJ1-5
v_call: TRBV5-4
cdr3_nt: TGTGCCAGCAGCGTCGGCAATCAGCCCCAGCATTTT
cdr3_aa: CASSVGNQPQHF

clone_size: .
d_call: .
j_call: TRBJ2-7
v_call: TRBV21-1
cdr3_nt: TGTGCCAGCAGCAAAGCGGTCAGGTCCCCCTGTAGGTTCGAGCAGTACTTC
cdr3_aa: CASSKAVRSPCRFEQYF

clone_size: .
d_call: TRBD2
j_call: TRBJ2-1
v_call: TRBV5-5
cdr3_nt: TGTGCCAGCAGCTCAGGACAGTCTAGCGGGAGGGACAGCTCCTACAATGAGCAGTTCTTC
cdr3_aa: CASSSGQSSGRDSSYNEQFF

clone_size: .
d_call: .
j_call: TRBJ2-5
v_call: TRBV25-1
cdr3_nt: TGTGCCAGCAGTGGGAGGGCTCGGGAGACCCAGTACTTC
cdr3_aa: CASSGRARETQYF

clone_size: .
d_call: .
j_call: TRBJ2-3
v_call: TRBV27
cdr3_nt: TGTGCCAGCAGACCCGTACTAGCTAGTGGCACAGATACGCAGTATTTT
cdr3_aa: CASRPVLASGTDTQYF

clone_size: .
d_call: TRBD1
j_call: TRBJ1-6
v_call: TRBV7-2
cdr3_nt: TGTGCCAGCAGCCCGGAGGGACAGCAGCATTCACCCCTCCACTTT
cdr3_aa: CASSPEGQQHSPLHF

clone_size: once
d_call: .
j_call: TRBJ1-2
v_call: TRBV7-2
cdr3_nt: TGTGCCAGCAGCTCGCCTACAGGTCGGGTCGCTGGCTACACCTTC
cdr3_aa: CASSSPTGRVAGYTF

clone_size: .
d_call: TRBD1
j_call: TRBJ2-7
v_call: TRBV6-5
cdr3_nt: TGTGCCTCACGACAGGGGTCGTACGAGCAGTACTTC
cdr3_aa: CASRQGSYEQYF

clone_size: .
d_call: .
j_call: TRBJ2-1
v_call: TRBV5-6
cdr3_nt: TGTGCCAGCAGCTCGCCAAACAGGGTTCTCTACAATGAGCAGTTCTTC
cdr3_aa: CASSSPNRVLYNEQFF

clone_size: .
d_call: TRBD1
j_call: TRBJ2-1
v_call: TRBV11-3
cdr3_nt: TGTGCCAGCAGCTCGACAGGGTACAATGAGCAGTTCTTC
cdr3_aa: CASSSTGYNEQFF

clone_size: .
d_call: TRBD1
j_call: TRBJ1-1
v_call: TRBV23-1
cdr3_nt: TGCGCCAGCAGTCGGGGACAGTACGCTGAAGCTTTCTTT
cdr3_aa: CASSRGQYAEAFF

clone_size: .
d_call: .
j_call: TRBJ2-7
v_call: TRBV7-8
cdr3_nt: TGTGCCAGCAGCTTAGGTGGCCCCTGGGAGCAGTACTTC
cdr3_aa: CASSLGGPWEQYF

clone_size: .
d_call: .
j_call: TRBJ2-6
v_call: TRBV9
cdr3_nt: TGTGCCAGCAGCGCGGACAAGGAACAGGGAATCTCTGGGGCCAACGTCCTGACTTTC
cdr3_aa: CASSADKEQGISGANVLTF

clone_size: once
d_call: TRBD1
j_call: TRBJ2-3
v_call: TRBV7-2
cdr3_nt: TGTGCCAGCAGCTTAGCACCCGACAGGGTAGATACGCAGTATTTT
cdr3_aa: CASSLAPDRVDTQYF

clone_size: .
d_call: .
j_call: TRBJ2-5
v_call: TRBV6-5
cdr3_nt: TGTGCCAGCAGCAGGGCCCAAGAGACCCAGTACTTC
cdr3_aa: CASSRAQETQYF

clone_size: .
d_call: .
j_call: TRBJ2-1
v_call: TRBV18
cdr3_nt: TGTGCCAGCTCACCCACTTCTAGCCCCAGTGAGCAGTTCTTC
cdr3_aa: CASSPTSSPSEQFF